The 20 T cell receptor beta chains presented below share a single source sample, sequenced in a study of molecular identifiers for immune sequencing clone quantification. TCRdb ran MiXCR on the PCR reads and lists one entry per CDR3 protein. This table has approximately 680,000 distinct CDR3 sequences, roughly 27% appearing once. The sample comprised naive CD8+ T cells from blood, with Jurkat cell RNA spiked in. Subset meaning: FACS-sorted CD8+CD4-CCR7+CD45RA+ naive T cells. All receptors derive from a human donor in good health. Some libraries in this study had Jurkat cell RNA spiked in.

A remark on this clonotype: Since no conserved phenylalanine or tryptophan closes the CDR3, a read error is the likely cause. The J gene is TRBJ1-5, the V gene TRBV13; 7 nucleotides agree with TRBD1. The V gene's germline CDR1 is PRHDT and CDR2 FYEKMQ (reference sequence). CDR3 size: 15 residues. The CDR3 bases are TGTGCCAACAGCACGGGAGGACAGGTTGGTCAGCCCCAGCATTAT. Its protein is CANSTGGQVGQPQHY.

This clonotype was counted at least ten times. V and J are TRBV6-1 and TRBJ2-7, with D maybe TRBD2 (5 bases). Trimming stripped 1 base from V and 7 bases from J, with 14 bases between. Germline assignment: CDR1 MNHNS and CDR2 SASEGT. This CDR3 has 14 residues. In DNA form, the CDR3 reads TGTGCCAGCAGTGAAGTAGGACTCCTGATGGAGCAGTACTTC. It yields the protein CASSEVGLLMEQYF.

A note on this clonotype: This may come from a read error, since a much larger clone is one base off. V gene TRBV5-1 combines with J gene TRBJ2-5; 8 bases agree with TRBD2. The CDR3 contains 15 residues. Germline CDR1 SGHRS, CDR2 YFSETQ. V was pared by 0 bases and J by 2 bases, with 3 bases of the junction left unmatched. CDR3 region: CASSLVTSAQETQYF. CDR3 nucleotide sequence: TGCGCCAGCAGCTTGGTGACTAGCGCACAAGAGACCCAGTACTTC. Full variable domain (remainder filled in from reference TRBV5-1 and TRBJ2-5): KAGVTQTPRYLIKTRGQQVTLSCSPISGHRSVSWYQQTPGQGLQFLFEYFSETQRNKGNFPGRFSGRQFSNSRSEMNVSTLELGDSALYLCASSLVTSAQETQYFGPGTRLLVL.

In regard to this clonotype: The junction and the germline gene differ at one end; a read error may be behind it. The chain carries TRBV9 and TRBJ2-7; 9 positions agree with TRBD2. The length of the CDR3 is 14 residues. Germline V gene data show CDR1 as SGDLS and CDR2 as YYNGEE. This CDR3 is CVSSPTAGGYEQYF. The CDR3 nucleotides read TGTGTCAGCAGCCCGACAGCGGGAGGCTACGAGCAGTACTTC.

This clonotype has a handful of counts. The chain has TRBV7-6 and TRBJ2-5; 9 positions agree with TRBD2. This CDR3 comprises 16 residues. CDR1 and CDR2 from the germline V gene are SGHVS and FNYEAQ. After removal of 1 base from V and 2 bases from J, the junction contained 5 bases not matched to a gene. CDR3 nucleotide sequence: TGTGCCAGCAGCTTAGGGACTAGCGTAAGACAAGAGACCCAGTACTTC. Protein sequence: CASSLGTSVRQETQYF.

The chain has TRBV27 and TRBJ1-3, with D perhaps TRBD1 (5 bases). V was clipped by 5 bases and J by 0 bases, with 11 bases between them. CDR3 length equals 15 residues. Looked up from germline, CDR1 is MNHEY and CDR2 is SMNVEV (reference sequence). The CDR3, as DNA: TGTGCCAGCAGTCCCAAGGGGTTCTCTGGAAACACCATATATTTT. This codes for CASSPKGFSGNTIYF.

This rearrangement joins TRBV19 to TRBJ2-7; 11 bases are a match to TRBD1. Germline V gives CDR1 LNHDA, CDR2 SQIVND (reference sequence). This CDR3 is 15 amino acids long. Trimming cost V 5 bases and J 6 bases; bases outside gene matches: 9. The DNA for the CDR3 is TGTGCCAGTAGTCCTGCCTTGGACAGGGGGCGCGAGCAGTACTTC. Amino acids: CASSPALDRGREQYF. Full variable domain (remainder filled in from reference TRBV19 and TRBJ2-7): DGGITQSPKYLFRKEGQNVTLSCEQNLNHDAMYWYRQDPGQGLRLIYYSQIVNDFQKGDIAEGYSVSREKKESFPLTVTSAQKNPTAFYLCASSPALDRGREQYFGPGTRLTVT.

This clonotype was counted ten times or more. J is TRBJ2-7 and V is TRBV4-1, with D unclear. CDR3 length: 14 amino acids. CDR1 MGHRA and CDR2 YSYEKL come from the germline V gene. The V end was cut by 0 bases, the J end by 1 base, with 7 bases between. The CDR3 coding sequence is TGCGCCAGCAGCCAAGAGGTCAGGTCCTACGAGCAGTACTTC. This gives the protein CASSQEVRSYEQYF.

This clonotype was seen only a few times. The rearrangement links TRBV13 to TRBJ2-7; D remains ambiguous. Germline CDR1 PRHDT, CDR2 FYEKMQ (reference sequence). The CDR3 loop spans 13 amino acids. The V end was cut by 5 bases, the J end by 0 bases, with 8 bases between. The chain's CDR3 is CASSLLSSYEQYF. The DNA of the CDR3 is TGTGCCAGCAGCCTCCTGAGCTCCTACGAGCAGTACTTC. The variable domain in full, completed from reference TRBV13 and TRBJ2-7, reads AAGVIQSPRHLIKEKRETATLKCYPIPRHDTVYWYQQGPGQDPQFLISFYEKMQSDKGSIPDRFSAQQFSDYHSELNMSSLELGDSALYFCASSLLSSYEQYFGPGTRLTVT.

The gene calls are TRBV7-9 and TRBJ2-3; no clear D gene. The germline V gene encodes CDR1 SEHNR and CDR2 FQNEAQ (reference sequence). V was clipped by 5 bases and J by 6 bases, with 12 bases between them. The CDR3 has 13 residues. The CDR3 region is CASSPTVLDTQYF. In DNA form, the CDR3 reads TGTGCCAGCAGCCCCACAGTGCTCGATACGCAGTATTTT.

In its sample, this clonotype was seen a few times. This chain uses TRBV9 with TRBJ2-7; 12 bases line up with TRBD2. The CDR3 runs 15 residues. The germline CDR1 and CDR2 sequences are SGDLS and YYNGEE. The ends lost 4 bases at V and 2 bases at J; junction bases unmatched: 4. In DNA form, the CDR3 reads TGTGCCAGCAGCAACCCTAGCGGGGGGGCCTACGAGCAGTACTTC. Amino acids: CASSNPSGGAYEQYF.

With regard to this clonotype: This could be a read error, since a much larger clone is one nucleotide away. The chain uses TRBV7-2 and TRBJ2-1; 10 nucleotides match TRBD2. Germline CDR1 and CDR2: SGHTA and FQGNSA. The CDR3 consists of 20 residues. The CDR3, as DNA: TGTGCCAACAGCTACTCTACGGGACTAGCGATCCTTAGCTCCTACAATGAGCAGTTCTTC. As protein: CANSYSTGLAILSSYNEQFF.

This sequence joins TRBV12-3 or TRBV12-4 and TRBJ2-5, with TRBD1 as a possible D gene (6 bases). This CDR3 comprises 14 residues. V dropped 3 bases and J dropped 3 bases, with 11 bases sitting between them. The CDR3 loop is CASSFYRDEETQYF. CDR3 nucleotide sequence: TGTGCCAGCAGTTTCTACAGGGACGAAGAGACCCAGTACTTC.

A few counts support this clonotype. This chain uses TRBV25-1 with TRBJ2-1; D is perhaps TRBD1 (5 bases). Germline-derived CDR1 and CDR2 are MGHDK and SYGVNS. The CDR3 consists of 15 residues. V was trimmed by 1 base and J by 8 bases, leaving 15 bases between them. CDR3 amino acids: CASSELMGIGDEQFF. CDR3 in DNA: TGTGCCAGCAGTGAATTGATGGGGATAGGGGATGAGCAGTTCTTC.

With respect to this clonotype: Possible read error: a much larger clone is one base away. The rearrangement joins TRBV7-2 to TRBJ1-1; D is perhaps TRBD1 (6 bases). CDR1 SGHTA and CDR2 FQGNSA come from the germline V gene. The CDR3 consists of 14 residues. The CDR3: CARSSPGVPTEAFF. The CDR3 DNA reads TGTGCCCGCAGCTCCCCAGGGGTACCCACTGAAGCTTTCTTT.

This clonotype showed up just a few times. The chain employs TRBV7-9 and TRBJ2-1; 8 nucleotides align to TRBD2. This CDR3 contains 23 residues. The germline CDR1 and CDR2 sequences are SEHNR and FQNEAQ (reference sequence). V gave up 10 bases and J gave up 7 bases; unmatched junction bases: 39. CDR3 sequence: CAILATVSLAEGGLSYERNEQFF. In nucleotides, the CDR3 is TGTGCCATCCTGGCGACAGTTTCACTAGCGGAGGGAGGTCTCTCCTATGAACGTAATGAGCAGTTCTTC.

As for this clonotype: A much larger clone differs by one base, so this may be a read error. The V gene is TRBV7-2, the J gene TRBJ1-3; D is uncertain. The V end was cut by 7 bases, the J end by 2 bases, with 9 bases between. This CDR3 is 13 amino acids long. CDR1 is SGHTA and CDR2 is FQGNSA in the germline V gene. The CDR3 DNA is TGTGCCAGCACCCACAACACTGGAAACACCATATATTTT. Translation: CASTHNTGNTIYF. Looking up the rest from reference TRBV7-2 and TRBJ1-3 gives the full variable domain: GAGVSQSPSNKVTEKGKDVELRCDPISGHTALYWYRQSLGQGLEFLIYFQGNSAPDKSGLPSDRFSAERTGGSVSTLTIQRTQQEDSAVYLCASTHNTGNTIYFGEGSWLTVV.

The sample holds many counts of this clonotype. The chain couples TRBV12-3 or TRBV12-4 to TRBJ2-6, with D maybe TRBD1 (6 bases). Trimming pared 6 bases from V and 0 bases from J, leaving 9 bases between. The CDR3 is 15 residues long. The CDR3 sequence is CASRRTDSGANVLTF. The DNA of the CDR3 is TGTGCCAGCAGGCGGACAGACTCTGGGGCCAACGTCCTGACTTTC.

This clonotype has only a few counts. An end of the junction differs from the germline gene, which may be a read error. The chain's CDR3 is CASSQDGGSSEQYF. The CDR3 DNA is TGCGCCAGCAGCCAAGATGGGGGGTCCTCCGAGCAGTACTTC. The genes are TRBV4-1 and TRBJ2-7, with D maybe TRBD2 (6 bases). The CDR3 spans 14 residues. Germline V lookup: CDR1 MGHRA, CDR2 YSYEKL.

This clonotype showed up many times. The chain links TRBV4-3 to TRBJ1-2, with 8 nucleotides matching TRBD1. Per the germline V gene, CDR1 is LGHNA and CDR2 is YSLEER. V was clipped by 0 bases and J by 7 bases; unmatched bases: 7. The CDR3 totals 15 residues. CDR3 loop: CASSQDLDRAIGYTF. In DNA, the CDR3 is TGCGCCAGCAGCCAAGATTTGGACAGGGCAATTGGCTACACCTTC.